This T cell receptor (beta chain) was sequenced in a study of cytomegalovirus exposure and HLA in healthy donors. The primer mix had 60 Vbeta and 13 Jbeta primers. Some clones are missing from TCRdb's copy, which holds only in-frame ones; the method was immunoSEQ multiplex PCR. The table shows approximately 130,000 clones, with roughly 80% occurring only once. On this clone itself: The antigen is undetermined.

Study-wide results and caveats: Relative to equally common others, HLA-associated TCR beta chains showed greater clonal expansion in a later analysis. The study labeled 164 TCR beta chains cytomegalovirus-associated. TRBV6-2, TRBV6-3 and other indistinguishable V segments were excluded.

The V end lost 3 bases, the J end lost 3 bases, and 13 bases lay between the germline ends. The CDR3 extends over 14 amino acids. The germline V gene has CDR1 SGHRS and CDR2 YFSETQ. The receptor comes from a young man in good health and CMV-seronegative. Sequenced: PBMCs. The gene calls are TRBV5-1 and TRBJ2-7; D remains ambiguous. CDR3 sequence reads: CASSSRLASYEQYF. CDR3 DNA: TGCGCCAGCAGCTCGAGACTGGCAAGCTACGAGCAGTACTTC.